The T cell receptor beta chain under discussion was sequenced for a study of post-analysis software for immune sequencing data. Study context: The study covered relapsing-remitting, secondary progressive and progressive-relapsing courses of multiple sclerosis. Study-wide findings and caveats: Normalized Chao1 diversity was significantly lower in multiple sclerosis patients than in controls. The F measure placed samples prepared in the same batch into strongly shared clusters.

Prepared TCR beta cDNA libraries contained unique molecular identifiers. T cells numbering roughly 1 to 10 million yielded 450,000 to 500,000 cDNA molecules. Each CDR3 protein is one row after TCRdb ran MiXCR on the PCR reads. Here the sample spans 740,000 or so distinct CDR3 sequences, around 53% being singletons. This clonotype was counted only a few times. Its antigen is still unknown. The sample was blood. The clonotype comes from a girl under 18 with multiple sclerosis.

CDR3 coding DNA: TGTGCCAGCAGCCCGGGACTAGCGGGGGCCATCTCCTACGAGCAGTACTTC. The encoded protein is CASSPGLAGAISYEQYF. The chain recombines TRBV7-6 with TRBJ2-7; TRBD2 aligns across 14 bases. In germline, CDR1 is SGHVS, CDR2 FNYEAQ. This CDR3 spans 17 amino acids. V shed 5 bases and J 0 bases; nucleotides not matched to a gene: 6.